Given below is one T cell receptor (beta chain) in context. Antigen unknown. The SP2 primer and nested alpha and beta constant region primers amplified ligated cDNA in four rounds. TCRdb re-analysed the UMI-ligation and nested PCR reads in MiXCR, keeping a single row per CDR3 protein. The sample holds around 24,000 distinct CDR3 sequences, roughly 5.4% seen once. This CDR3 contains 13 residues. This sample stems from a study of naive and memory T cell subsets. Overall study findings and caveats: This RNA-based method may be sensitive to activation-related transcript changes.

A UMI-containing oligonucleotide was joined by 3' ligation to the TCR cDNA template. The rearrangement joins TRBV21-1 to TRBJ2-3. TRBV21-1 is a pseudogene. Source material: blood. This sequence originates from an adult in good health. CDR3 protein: CASSNFSTDTQYF. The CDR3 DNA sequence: TGTGCCAGCAGCAATTTTAGCACAGATACGCAGTATTTT.